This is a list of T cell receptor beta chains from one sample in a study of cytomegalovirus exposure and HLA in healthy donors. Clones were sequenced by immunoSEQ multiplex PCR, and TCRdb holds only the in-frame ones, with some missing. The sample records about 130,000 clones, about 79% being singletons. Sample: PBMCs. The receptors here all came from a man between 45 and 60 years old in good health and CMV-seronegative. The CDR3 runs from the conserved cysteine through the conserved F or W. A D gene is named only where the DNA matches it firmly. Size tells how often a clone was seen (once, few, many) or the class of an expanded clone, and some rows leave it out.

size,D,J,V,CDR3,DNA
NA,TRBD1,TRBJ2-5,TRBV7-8,CASSPTTGRETQYF,TGTGCCAGCAGCCCGACGACAGGGCGAGAGACCCAGTACTTC
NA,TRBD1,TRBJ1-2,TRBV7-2,CASSLATGGDYGYTF,TGTGCCAGCAGCTTAGCGACAGGGGGCGACTATGGCTACACCTTC
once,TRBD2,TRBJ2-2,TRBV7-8,CASSLATSGGGNTGELFF,TGTGCCAGCAGCTTAGCGACTAGCGGGGGGGGGAACACCGGGGAGCTGTTTTTT
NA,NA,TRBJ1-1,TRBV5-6,CASSPGGGRTEAFF,TGTGCCAGCAGCCCCGGGGGGGGTCGAACTGAAGCTTTCTTT
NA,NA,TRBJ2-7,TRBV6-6,CASSQGRSYEQYF,TGTGCCAGCAGCCAGGGGCGGTCCTACGAGCAGTACTTC
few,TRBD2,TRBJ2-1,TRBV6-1,CASRFGGASNEQFF,TGTGCCAGCAGATTCGGGGGGGCCTCCAATGAGCAGTTCTTC
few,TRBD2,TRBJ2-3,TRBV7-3,CASSPGGASGDTQYF,TGTGCCAGCAGCCCCGGGGGGGCCTCAGGAGATACGCAGTATTTT
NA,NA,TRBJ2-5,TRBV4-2,CASSQDRNDQETQYF,TGTGCCAGCAGCCAAGATAGAAATGACCAAGAGACCCAGTACTTC
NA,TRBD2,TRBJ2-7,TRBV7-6,CASSLASGTFYEQYF,TGTGCCAGCAGCTTAGCTAGCGGGACCTTCTACGAGCAGTACTTC
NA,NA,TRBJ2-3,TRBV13,CASSLVGAAPDTQYF,TGTGCCAGCAGCTTAGTGGGAGCTGCCCCTGATACGCAGTATTTT
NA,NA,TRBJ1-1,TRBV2,CASSAEVSSAFF,TGTGCCAGCAGTGCCGAGGTTTCGTCTGCTTTCTTT
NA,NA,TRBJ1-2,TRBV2,CASSEGLRRQTSTTGYTF,TGTGCCAGCAGTGAGGGATTAAGGAGACAGACATCCACTACGGGCTACACCTTC
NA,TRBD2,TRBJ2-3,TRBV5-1,CASSPGLDGLTQYF,TGCGCCAGCAGCCCGGGACTAGATGGGCTTACGCAGTATTTT
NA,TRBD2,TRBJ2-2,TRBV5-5,CASSSTPGLAGPSNTGELFF,TGTGCCAGCAGCTCTACTCCGGGACTAGCGGGGCCCTCCAACACCGGGGAGCTGTTTTTT
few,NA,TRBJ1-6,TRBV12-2,CASRFPGYYNSPLHF,TGTGCAAGTCGCTTCCCAGGGTACTATAATTCACCCCTCCACTTT
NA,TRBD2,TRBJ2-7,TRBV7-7,CASSPLVGGESPREQYF,TGTGCCAGCAGCCCACTAGTGGGGGGGGAATCCCCTCGCGAGCAGTACTTC
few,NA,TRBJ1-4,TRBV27,CASSPGDLGEKLFF,TGTGCCAGCAGTCCGGGGGATCTCGGTGAAAAACTGTTTTTT
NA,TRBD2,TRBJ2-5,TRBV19,CASSQLAGGQETQYF,TGTGCCAGTAGTCAACTAGCGGGGGGGCAGGAGACCCAGTACTTC
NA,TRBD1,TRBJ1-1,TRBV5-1,CASSLTGVMNTEAFF,TGCGCCAGCAGCTTGACAGGGGTTATGAACACTGAAGCTTTCTTT
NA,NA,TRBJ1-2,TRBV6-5,CASGPRQDPYGYTF,TGTGCCAGCGGGCCTCGACAGGACCCCTATGGCTACACCTTC
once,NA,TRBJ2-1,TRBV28,CASSFGRTPGRYEQFF,TGTGCCAGCAGTTTTGGAAGGACACCGGGGAGGTATGAGCAGTTCTTC
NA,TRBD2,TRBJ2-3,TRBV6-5,CASKPAGGTDTQYF,TGTGCCAGCAAACCAGCGGGGGGCACAGATACGCAGTATTTT
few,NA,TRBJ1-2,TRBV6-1,CATTGSTANYGYTF,TGTGCCACAACAGGTTCGACGGCGAACTATGGCTACACCTTC
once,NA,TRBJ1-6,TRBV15,CATSRDPLYNSPLHF,TGTGCCACCAGCAGAGATCCCCTTTATAATTCACCCCTCCACTTT
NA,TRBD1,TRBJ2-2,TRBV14,CASSPTGAVGELFF,TGTGCCAGCAGCCCTACAGGGGCCGTCGGGGAGCTGTTTTTT
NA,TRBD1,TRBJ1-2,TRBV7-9,CASSRDRADYGYTF,TGTGCCAGCAGCCGGGACAGGGCGGACTATGGCTACACCTTC
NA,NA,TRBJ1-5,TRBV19,CASSMGQGRHF,TGTGCCAGTAGTATGGGTCAGGGAAGGCATTTT